The 21 T cell receptor beta chains reported below all come from one sample, sequenced in a study of cytomegalovirus exposure and HLA in healthy donors (dated by TCRdb to 2016 to 2017). Libraries were prepared through the immunoSEQ multiplex PCR assay. A mixture of 60 forward primers for TCR Vbeta segments and 13 reverse primers for TCR Jbeta segments was used in the multiplex PCR. Not all clones reach the TCRdb copy of this immuneACCESS table, which keeps in-frame sequences only. Checked studies attribute under half of the gap to unresolved V genes and leave the rest unexplained. A total of fewer than 100,000 clones appear in this sample, 78% of them only once. The ten most abundant clones make up around 2.7% of the sample. Specimen: PBMCs. The receptors originated from a male donor in good health and CMV-seropositive.

V is TRBV19 and J is TRBJ1-3; 7 positions agree with TRBD1. V shed 9 bases and J 0 bases; nucleotides not matched to a gene: 2. The CDR3 length is 13 residues. CDR1 and CDR2 (germline): LNHDA, SQIVND (reference sequence). The CDR3 DNA reads TGTGCCAGCGGGACAGACTCTGGAAACACCATATATTTT. It encodes CASGTDSGNTIYF.

This chain joins TRBV6-1 and TRBJ1-4, with D possibly being TRBD1 (5 bases). Per the germline V gene, CDR1 is MNHNS and CDR2 is SASEGT. The CDR3 has 14 residues. Deletions cut 7 bases from V and 1 base from J, with 10 bases between. CDR3 in amino acids: CASTNGGTNEKLFF. For the CDR3, the DNA is TGTGCCAGCACGAACGGGGGAACTAATGAAAAACTGTTTTTT.

This chain links TRBV2 with TRBJ2-7; no definite D call. The CDR3 sequence is 16 residues long. CDR1 SNHLY and CDR2 FYNNEI come from the germline V gene. V lost 3 bases and J 0 bases, leaving 15 bases between the germline ends. The CDR3 coding sequence is TGTGCCAGCAGTGAGAGCCGCGAGGTATACTCCTACGAGCAGTACTTC. Translation gives CASSESREVYSYEQYF.

The sample holds one count of this clone. V gene TRBV2 combines with J gene TRBJ2-3; weak D call: TRBD1 (6 bases). Germline V gene lookup returns CDR1 SNHLY and CDR2 FYNNEI. The V end lost 5 bases, the J end lost 6 bases, and 12 bases lay between the germline ends. This CDR3 spans 13 amino acids. CDR3 sequence reads: CASSQGSVDTQYF. The CDR3 coding sequence is TGTGCCAGCAGTCAGGGGTCGGTGGATACGCAGTATTTT. Variable domain in full (rest from reference TRBV2 and TRBJ2-3): EPEVTQTPSHQVTQMGQEVILRCVPISNHLYFYWYRQILGQKVEFLVSFYNNEISEKSEIFDDQFSVERPDGSNFTLKIRSTKLEDSAMYFCASSQGSVDTQYFGPGTRLTVL.

The chain carries TRBV2 and TRBJ2-7; 11 bases are shared with TRBD1. Per germline, CDR1 SNHLY and CDR2 FYNNEI. The length of the CDR3 is 16 residues. Trimming cost V 0 bases and J 4 bases; bases outside gene matches: 5. As DNA, the CDR3 is TGTGCCAGCAGTGAAGCGAGGACAGGGGGCTTATACGAGCAGTACTTC. The encoded protein is CASSEARTGGLYEQYF.

Remarks on this clone: Mismatch with germline at one junction end may stem from a read error. The chain combines TRBV9 with TRBJ2-5; 9 nucleotides match TRBD2. Germline CDR1 reads SGDLS; CDR2 reads YYNGEE. This CDR3 contains 15 residues. Here the CDR3 reads CASNVAGADQETQYF. The CDR3 DNA follows: TGTGCCAGCAACGTAGCGGGAGCGGACCAAGAGACCCAGTACTTC. Looking up the rest from reference TRBV9 and TRBJ2-5 gives the full variable domain: DSGVTQTPKHLITATGQRVTLRCSPRSGDLSVYWYQQSLDQGLQFLIQYYNGEERAKGNILERFSAQQFPDLHSELNLSSLELGDSALYFCASNVAGADQETQYFGPGTRLLVL.

This rearrangement joins TRBV6-1 to TRBJ1-4; possibly TRBD1 for D (5 bases). Per germline, CDR1 MNHNS and CDR2 SASEGT. V lost 8 bases and J lost 14, with 18 bases in between. This CDR3 spans 12 amino acids. The CDR3 protein is CASSQYGEGLFF. As DNA, the CDR3 is TGTGCCAGCTCTCAATATGGGGAGGGGCTGTTTTTT.

This rearrangement joins TRBV5-4 to TRBJ2-7, with 8 bases that match TRBD2. The J segment lost 0 bases and the V segment lost 4 bases, leaving 6 bases of the junction unmatched. The CDR3 has 15 residues. Per germline, CDR1 SGHNT and CDR2 YYREEE (reference sequence). For the CDR3, the DNA is TGTGCCAGCAGCCCAACAGCGGGAGTCTCCTACGAGCAGTACTTC. Translated, it gives CASSPTAGVSYEQYF.

This clone was detected only a few times. The V call is TRBV6-1, the J call TRBJ1-2; D ambiguous. This CDR3 spans 11 amino acids. Looked up from germline, CDR1 is MNHNS and CDR2 is SASEGT. V lost 6 bases to trimming and J lost 4 bases, with 6 bases between them. Here the CDR3 DNA reads TGTGCCAGCAGGCACACCTATGGCTACACCTTC. Amino acids: CASRHTYGYTF.

The table lists this clone with a count of one. This sequence joins TRBV7-2 and TRBJ2-7; no reliable D call. The length of the CDR3 is 15 residues. Germline CDR1 and CDR2: SGHTA and FQGNSA. V was clipped by 5 bases and J by 0 bases, with 14 bases between them. CDR3 sequence (DNA): TGTGCCAGCAGCCCAGAATTGGCCCCCTCCTACGAGCAGTACTTC. Translation: CASSPELAPSYEQYF.

The gene calls are TRBV5-8 and TRBJ2-7; TRBD2 matches 10 bases. The CDR3 totals 15 residues. Trimming at V came to 1 base and at J to 2 bases, leaving 3 bases not matched to a gene. The V gene's germline CDR1 is SGHTS and CDR2 YDEGEE. The CDR3: CASSLSAGGTYEQYF. The CDR3, as DNA: TGTGCCAGCAGCTTGTCAGCGGGAGGGACCTACGAGCAGTACTTC.

The chain recombines TRBV7-9 with TRBJ2-7, with TRBD2 matching over 7 bases. Germline V gene sequence: CDR1 SEHNR, CDR2 FQNEAQ (reference sequence). V lost 5 bases, J lost 2 bases, and 3 bases stayed unmatched. The length of the CDR3 is 13 residues. The DNA of the CDR3 is TGTGCCAGCAGCCTCGGGACTACCTACGAGCAGTACTTC. Translated: CASSLGTTYEQYF. The variable domain in full, with the rest retrieved from reference TRBV7-9 and TRBJ2-7, is DTGVSQNPRHKITKRGQNVTFRCDPISEHNRLYWYRQTLGQGPEFLTYFQNEAQLEKSRLLSDRFSAERPKGSFSTLEIQRTEQGDSAMYLCASSLGTTYEQYFGPGTRLTVT.

The table lists this clone with a few counts. V usage is TRBV2 and J usage is TRBJ2-2; no clear D gene. V was cut by 6 bases and J by 6 bases, with 17 bases left in between. The CDR3 is 15 amino acids. The germline V gene has CDR1 SNHLY and CDR2 FYNNEI. The CDR3 loop is CASSELEVGAGELFF. For the CDR3, the DNA is TGTGCCAGCAGCGAACTTGAGGTCGGCGCCGGGGAGCTGTTTTTT.

This clone has a handful of counts. The chain combines TRBV2 with TRBJ1-5, with TRBD1 as a possible D gene (6 bases). Germline assignment: CDR1 SNHLY and CDR2 FYNNEI. The CDR3 contains 14 residues. V shed 1 base and J shed 3 bases, with 7 bases lying between them. CDR3 DNA sequence: TGTGCCAGCAGTGAAGGGGACAACAATCAGCCCCAGCATTTT. Residues: CASSEGDNNQPQHF.

The CDR3 DNA sequence: TGTGCCAGCAGCTCAACAGGGGCAGGGGCGCAGTATTTT. This encodes CASSSTGAGAQYF. This chain connects TRBV5-4 to TRBJ2-3; TRBD1 matches at 7 bases. The germline CDR1 and CDR2 sequences are SGHNT and YYREEE (reference sequence). The CDR3 is 13 amino acids. With V trimmed by 3 bases and J by 10 bases, 8 bases remained unmatched.

The genes are TRBV7-9 and TRBJ2-7, with TRBD1 matching over 12 bases. The CDR3 is made up of 14 amino acids. The V gene's germline CDR1 is SEHNR and CDR2 FQNEAQ (reference sequence). V was pared by 5 bases and J by 6 bases, with 5 bases of the junction left unmatched. This chain's CDR3 is CASSPGDRGREQYF. CDR3 nucleotides: TGTGCCAGCAGCCCTGGGGACAGGGGGCGCGAGCAGTACTTC.

The chain combines TRBV5-1 with TRBJ2-7; 12 nucleotides line up with TRBD2. Looked up from germline, CDR1 is SGHRS and CDR2 is YFSETQ. The CDR3 loop spans 17 amino acids. The ends lost 0 bases at V and 3 bases at J; junction bases unmatched: 7. This CDR3 is CASSLGLAGVGVYEQYF. Written as DNA, the CDR3 is TGCGCCAGCAGCTTGGGACTAGCGGGAGTGGGGGTCTACGAGCAGTACTTC.

The V gene is TRBV9, the J gene TRBJ2-3; no clear D gene. CDR1 and CDR2 from the germline V gene are SGDLS and YYNGEE. The germline V and J ends were trimmed by 2 bases and 2 bases, with 15 bases remaining between them. The CDR3 is made up of 16 amino acids. The CDR3 region is CASSVVSAPYTDTQYF. In DNA, the CDR3 is TGTGCCAGCAGCGTTGTAAGCGCTCCCTACACAGATACGCAGTATTTT.

Here the CDR3 reads CAISGQGLETQYF. In nucleotides, the CDR3 is TGTGCCATCAGCGGACAGGGATTAGAGACCCAGTACTTC. This chain connects TRBV10-3 to TRBJ2-5, with 8 nucleotides matching TRBD1. With V trimmed by 6 bases and J by 4 bases, 4 bases remained unmatched. CDR3 size: 13 residues. Germline V gene lookup returns CDR1 ENHRY and CDR2 SYGVKD.

This clone was seen just once. The chain links TRBV7-8 to TRBJ1-2; D is perhaps TRBD1 (5 bases). V dropped 5 bases and J dropped 4 bases, with 17 bases sitting between them. CDR3 length equals 15 residues. Germline loops: CDR1 SGHVS, CDR2 FQNEAQ. The CDR3 sequence is CASSPRRGAGYGYTF. Here the CDR3 DNA reads TGTGCCAGCAGCCCAAGGCGGGGCGCGGGCTATGGCTACACCTTC. Combining the CDR3 with reference TRBV7-8 and TRBJ1-2 gives the whole variable domain GAGVSQSPRYKVAKRGQDVALRCDPISGHVSLFWYQQALGQGPEFLTYFQNEAQLDKSGLPSDRFFAERPEGSVSTLKIQRTQQEDSAVYLCASSPRRGAGYGYTFGSGTRLTVV.

This chain links TRBV5-1 with TRBJ1-1, with unresolved D. This CDR3 region has 14 residues. With 0 bases removed from V and 1 base from J, the gap between germline ends came to 7 bases. CDR1 and CDR2 (germline): SGHRS, YFSETQ. The CDR3 loop is CASSLASSNTEAFF. CDR3 coding DNA: TGCGCCAGCAGCTTGGCCTCCTCGAACACTGAAGCTTTCTTT.